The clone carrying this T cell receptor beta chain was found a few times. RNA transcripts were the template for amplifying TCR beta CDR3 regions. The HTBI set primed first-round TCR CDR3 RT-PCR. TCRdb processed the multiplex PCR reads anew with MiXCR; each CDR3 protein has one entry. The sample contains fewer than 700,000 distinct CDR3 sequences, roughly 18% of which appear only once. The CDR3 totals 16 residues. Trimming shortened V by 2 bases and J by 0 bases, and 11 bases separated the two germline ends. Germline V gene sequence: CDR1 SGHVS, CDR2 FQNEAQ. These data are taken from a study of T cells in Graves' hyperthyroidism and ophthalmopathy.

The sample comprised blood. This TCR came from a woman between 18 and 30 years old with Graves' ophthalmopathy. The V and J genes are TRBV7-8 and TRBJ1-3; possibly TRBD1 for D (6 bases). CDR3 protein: CASSLRDIGSGNTIYF. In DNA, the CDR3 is TGTGCCAGCAGCTTAAGGGACATCGGCTCTGGAAACACCATATATTTT.